This TCR beta chain was sequenced for a study of TIL therapy for anti-PD-1-resistant metastatic lung cancer. This CDR3 spans 14 amino acids. The germline V gene encodes CDR1 SGHTS and CDR2 YDEGEE. Trimming left V 2 bases short and J 5 bases short, with 11 bases between. The immunoSEQ assay was v3. Some clones are missing from TCRdb's copy, which holds only in-frame ones; the method was immunoSEQ multiplex PCR. The table has tens of thousands of clones, roughly 78% seen once. Noted time point: pre-treatment sample, taken before nivolumab and TIL therapy. The specimen was blood, collected at baseline. The origin of this receptor is a woman aged 30 to 85 with non-small cell lung cancer. V gene TRBV5-8 combines with J gene TRBJ1-5; tentative D call: TRBD1 (6 bases). CDR3 in amino acids: CASSLGRGYQPQHF. The CDR3 DNA is TGTGCCAGCAGCTTAGGCAGGGGCTATCAGCCCCAGCATTTT.